The 30 T cell receptor beta chains reported below all come from one sample, sequenced in a study of cytomegalovirus exposure and HLA in healthy donors. A multiplex PCR was run with 60 Vbeta primers and 13 Jbeta primers. Assay used: immunoSEQ multiplex PCR; TCRdb lists only in-frame clones, some missing. Its clone listing holds around 130,000 clones. Sequenced sample: PBMCs. These receptors originate from a woman aged 60-75 years in good health and CMV-seronegative.

The chain uses TRBV7-2 and TRBJ2-3; 14 positions agree with TRBD2. This CDR3 comprises 17 residues. In germline, CDR1 is SGHTA, CDR2 FQGNSA. V lost 6 bases, J lost 5 bases, and 10 bases stayed unmatched. CDR3 loop: CASSSRGLAGGGDTQYF. The DNA for the CDR3 is TGTGCCAGCAGTTCTCGCGGACTAGCGGGAGGCGGAGATACGCAGTATTTT.

This chain links TRBV5-1 with TRBJ2-1, with 16 bases identical to TRBD2. The CDR3 contains 18 residues. The V segment lost 4 bases and the J segment 2 bases; nucleotides outside the gene matches: 6. Germline CDR1 SGHRS, CDR2 YFSETQ. CDR3 in DNA: TGCGCCAGCAGCCCAGGGACTAGCGGGAGGGCCCCCTACAATGAGCAGTTCTTC. As protein: CASSPGTSGRAPYNEQFF. Full variable domain (missing parts from reference TRBV5-1 and TRBJ2-1): KAGVTQTPRYLIKTRGQQVTLSCSPISGHRSVSWYQQTPGQGLQFLFEYFSETQRNKGNFPGRFSGRQFSNSRSEMNVSTLELGDSALYLCASSPGTSGRAPYNEQFFGPGTRLTVL.

The chain uses TRBV9 and TRBJ2-7, with TRBD1 as a possible D gene (6 bases). Deletions cut 0 bases from V and 3 bases from J, with 10 bases between. The germline V gene has CDR1 SGDLS and CDR2 YYNGEE. The CDR3 covers 14 residues. This CDR3 reads CASSVGRGGYEQYF. CDR3 bases: TGTGCCAGCAGCGTAGGACGAGGGGGCTACGAGCAGTACTTC.

For the CDR3, the DNA is TGTGCCAGCAGTGGCGGGACAGGGATTGGAGAGCAGTACTTC. Encoded protein: CASSGGTGIGEQYF. This chain links TRBV6-1 with TRBJ2-7; 9 bases align to TRBD1. In germline, CDR1 is MNHNS, CDR2 SASEGT. V gave up 4 bases and J gave up 7 bases; unmatched junction bases: 8. The CDR3 is 14 amino acids.

V and J are TRBV28 and TRBJ2-2; TRBD1 might be the D (5 bases). Germline CDR1 is MDHEN and CDR2 is SYDVKM. V was cut by 5 bases and J by 5 bases, with 12 bases left in between. The CDR3 covers 14 residues. The CDR3 bases are TGTGCCAGCAGTCCGACAGTTCGGACCGGGGAGCTGTTTTTT. Its translation is CASSPTVRTGELFF.

This chain links TRBV9 with TRBJ2-7; tentatively, D is TRBD2 (5 bases). Germline CDR1 and CDR2: SGDLS and YYNGEE. V dropped 0 bases and J dropped 4 bases, with 11 bases sitting between them. The CDR3 extends over 14 amino acids. CDR3 in DNA: TGTGCCAGCAGCGTAGAATTATCGGGATACGAGCAGTACTTC. Its protein product is CASSVELSGYEQYF.

V usage is TRBV7-2 and J usage is TRBJ2-7, with 12 bases identical to TRBD2. CDR3 size: 15 residues. V trimming: 4 bases; J trimming: 7 bases; junction bases outside the gene matches: 8. Germline values: CDR1 SGHTA, CDR2 FQGNSA. The DNA for the CDR3 is TGTGCCAGCAGCTCGCGACTAGCGGGAGAGCGAGAGCAGTACTTC. The encoded protein is CASSSRLAGEREQYF.

The rearrangement joins TRBV5-1 to TRBJ2-1; 7 nucleotides match TRBD2. The CDR3 totals 12 residues. Trimming took 5 bases from V and 8 from J; bases not matched to a gene: 4. CDR1 and CDR2 from the germline V gene are SGHRS and YFSETQ. CDR3 in DNA: TGCGCCAGCAGTTGGACTAGGGATGAGCAGTTCTTC. Its protein product is CASSWTRDEQFF.

With respect to this clone: A junction boundary mismatches the germline segment, possibly from a read error. For the CDR3, the DNA is TGTGCCAGCAGTTGGGAGGACGGCCAGATCTTC. Protein: CASSWEDGQIF. V and J are TRBV6-6 and TRBJ2-7; perhaps TRBD2 as D (6 bases). In germline, CDR1 is MNHNY, CDR2 SVGAGI (reference sequence). This CDR3 has 11 residues.

This chain connects TRBV9 to TRBJ2-5; TRBD1 matches 7 bases. Germline CDR1 SGDLS, CDR2 YYNGEE. The ends lost 3 bases at V and 2 bases at J; junction bases unmatched: 7. The CDR3 spans 15 residues. The chain's CDR3 is CASSARGQTQETQYF. In DNA, the CDR3 is TGTGCCAGCAGCGCCCGGGGACAGACACAAGAGACCCAGTACTTC.

V and J are TRBV10-3 and TRBJ2-3, with 8 positions matching TRBD2. Germline V gene sequence: CDR1 ENHRY, CDR2 SYGVKD. This CDR3 comprises 16 residues. Germline trimming cut 4 bases from V and 2 bases from J; bases unmatched to any gene: 8. The CDR3, as DNA: TGTGCCATCAGTGCGGGCGGGGGGTTCCTCACAGATACGCAGTATTTT. Translation gives CAISAGGGFLTDTQYF.

CDR3 protein: CASSQQLRGTSWNTEAFF. CDR3 coding DNA: TGTGCCAGCAGCCAACAGCTCAGGGGGACCTCCTGGAACACTGAAGCTTTCTTT. The chain is built from TRBV4-2 and TRBJ1-1; TRBD1 agrees at 7 bases. This CDR3 spans 18 amino acids. J was trimmed by 1 base and V by 2 bases; bases with no gene match: 13. Per germline, CDR1 LGHNA and CDR2 YNFKEQ.

Note on this clone: Other DNA sequences in the sample encode the same CDR3. The chain employs TRBV28 and TRBJ1-5, with 7 bases identical to TRBD1. J was trimmed by 1 base and V by 10 bases; bases with no gene match: 10. The CDR3 is 15 amino acids. The germline V gene has CDR1 MDHEN and CDR2 SYDVKM. The CDR3 DNA is TGTGCCACCGAGAACAGGGGAATAAGCAATCAGCCCCAGCATTTT. Amino acids: CATENRGISNQPQHF.

CDR3 coding DNA: TGTGCCAGCAGACACCCAGGGGAAGGGGAGCAGTACTTC. Protein product: CASRHPGEGEQYF. V usage is TRBV5-4 and J usage is TRBJ2-7, with a tentative D call TRBD1 (6 bases). From germline, CDR1 is SGHNT and CDR2 YYREEE (reference sequence). Trimming left V 5 bases short and J 7 bases short, with 16 bases between. CDR3 length: 13 amino acids.

V and J are TRBV4-1 and TRBJ2-5, with 14 bases that match TRBD2. The germline gives CDR1 MGHRA, CDR2 YSYEKL. This CDR3 is built from 16 residues. Trimming at V came to 7 bases and at J to 5 bases, leaving 9 bases not matched to a gene. The CDR3, as DNA: TGCGCCAGCACCAGGACTAGCGGGGGGCCCGGGGAGACCCAGTACTTC. Its translation is CASTRTSGGPGETQYF.

V usage is TRBV7-3 and J usage is TRBJ1-1, with TRBD1 matching 7 bases. The CDR3 totals 14 residues. CDR1 SGHTA and CDR2 FQGTGA come from the germline V gene. The trim removed 5 bases at V and 1 base at J, leaving 4 bases unmatched. CDR3 sequence (DNA): TGTGCCAGCAGCCCGACAGGGTCGAACACTGAAGCTTTCTTT. The encoded protein is CASSPTGSNTEAFF.

Written as DNA, the CDR3 is TGTGCCAGCAGCGCCCGACTAGCGGGTCTCACCGGGGAGCTGTTTTTT. This translates into CASSARLAGLTGELFF. This chain uses TRBV9 with TRBJ2-2; 10 bases line up with TRBD2. Germline values: CDR1 SGDLS, CDR2 YYNGEE. With 3 bases clipped from V and 4 bases from J, the junction kept 6 bases outside the gene matches. The CDR3 has 16 amino acids.

The chain combines TRBV2 with TRBJ2-7; 9 bases match TRBD1. Losses at the gene ends were 3 bases for V and 6 bases for J; bases not matched to a gene: 3. The V gene's germline CDR1 is SNHLY and CDR2 FYNNEI. The CDR3 extends over 13 amino acids. The CDR3 reads CASSENRGREQYF. Here the CDR3 DNA reads TGTGCCAGCAGTGAGAACAGGGGGCGCGAGCAGTACTTC.

This chain joins TRBV10-1 and TRBJ2-7; D remains ambiguous. The germline V gene encodes CDR1 WNHNN and CDR2 SYGVQD (reference sequence). V gave up 5 bases and J gave up 3 bases, with 5 bases separating them. The CDR3 consists of 11 residues. For the CDR3, the DNA is TGCGCCAGCAGTAACAGCTACGAGCAGTACTTC. It specifies CASSNSYEQYF.

The CDR3 reads CAISAGTGGTGELFF. The CDR3, as DNA: TGTGCCATCAGCGCCGGGACAGGGGGCACCGGGGAGCTGTTTTTT. V and J are TRBV10-3 and TRBJ2-2, with 11 bases identical to TRBD1. The ends lost 6 bases at V and 4 bases at J; junction bases unmatched: 4. This CDR3 is built from 15 residues. The germline gives CDR1 ENHRY, CDR2 SYGVKD.

The chain uses TRBV4-1 and TRBJ2-2; a weak D match, TRBD2 (7 bases). The CDR3 extends over 18 amino acids. Germline V gene data show CDR1 as MGHRA and CDR2 as YSYEKL. Trimming pared 2 bases from V and 3 bases from J, leaving 19 bases between. DNA for the CDR3: TGCGCCAGCAGCCAACTTCGGGGGGCCGACACTGACACCGGGGAGCTGTTTTTT. Amino acids: CASSQLRGADTDTGELFF.

This chain connects TRBV18 to TRBJ1-5; D might be TRBD1 (5 bases). Looked up from germline, CDR1 is KGHSH and CDR2 is LQKENI. The CDR3 runs to 14 residues. Trimming pared 8 bases from V and 0 bases from J, leaving 11 bases between. The CDR3 region is CASSLGDSNQPQHF. As DNA, the CDR3 is TGTGCCAGCAGCCTAGGGGATAGCAATCAGCCCCAGCATTTT.

J is TRBJ2-7 and V is TRBV5-6, with TRBD2 matching over 10 bases. Trimming removed 3 bases from V and 6 bases from J; junction bases left unmatched: 9. This CDR3 region has 15 residues. Germline V gene lookup returns CDR1 SGHDT and CDR2 YYEEEE. The DNA of the CDR3 is TGTGCCAGCAGCTCTTGGGGAAGACTAGCGGGCGAGCAGTACTTC. It yields the protein CASSSWGRLAGEQYF. Combining the CDR3 with reference TRBV5-6 and TRBJ2-7 gives the whole variable domain DAGVTQSPTHLIKTRGQQVTLRCSPKSGHDTVSWYQQALGQGPQFIFQYYEEEERQRGNFPDRFSGHQFPNYSSELNVNALLLGDSALYLCASSSWGRLAGEQYFGPGTRLTVT.

The chain recombines TRBV5-3 with TRBJ1-1; maybe TRBD1 (6 bases). TRBV5-3 is an ORF for which the function is uncertain. V lost 5 bases to trimming and J lost 6 bases, with 11 bases between them. This CDR3 is 12 amino acids long. CDR3 loop: CARSPGHPEAFF. The CDR3 DNA follows: TGTGCCAGAAGTCCGGGACACCCTGAAGCTTTCTTT.

This chain connects TRBV12-5 to TRBJ2-1, with 11 bases identical to TRBD2. Germline CDR1 reads LGHNT; CDR2 reads FRNRAP. The CDR3 consists of 19 residues. The V segment lost 2 bases and the J segment 8 bases; nucleotides outside the gene matches: 17. Here the CDR3 DNA reads TGTGCTAGTGGTTTGTATCGGAGCGTTCCACTAGCGGGAGAGTATGAGCAGTTCTTC. Amino acid sequence: CASGLYRSVPLAGEYEQFF.

The chain has TRBV21-1 and TRBJ1-1. TRBV21-1 is labeled a pseudogene. The CDR3 has 16 residues. The CDR3 nucleotides read TGTGCCAGCAGCAAAGGAGGAGGCCGCCGAGTGACTGAAGCTTTCTTT. Protein product: CASSKGGGRRVTEAFF.

The CDR3 DNA sequence: TGTGCCAGCAGGGCCCTGGGACACCCAGGGGGCAATCAGCCCCAGCATTTT. Its translation: CASRALGHPGGNQPQHF. V is TRBV28 and J is TRBJ1-5; D possibly corresponds to TRBD1 (6 bases). Germline loops: CDR1 MDHEN, CDR2 SYDVKM. Trimming took off 6 bases at V and 2 bases at J, with 20 bases between the two ends. The CDR3 has 17 residues.

The rearrangement links TRBV10-2 to TRBJ1-1; tentative D call: TRBD1 (6 bases). Germline lookup yields CDR1 WSHSY and CDR2 SAAADI. V was pared by 7 bases and J by 1 base, with 16 bases between. CDR3 length: 15 amino acids. The CDR3 sequence is CASTKKGGGNTEAFF. CDR3 coding DNA: TGCGCCAGCACTAAGAAAGGGGGGGGGAACACTGAAGCTTTCTTT.

The V gene is TRBV7-2, the J gene TRBJ1-2; D might be TRBD1 (5 bases). The CDR3 has 13 residues. V was cut by 6 bases and J by 7 bases, with 15 bases left in between. Germline V gene data show CDR1 as SGHTA and CDR2 as FQGNSA. The CDR3 nucleotides read TGTGCCAGCAGACCTTCAGGGTCCCCTGGCTACACCTTC. As protein: CASRPSGSPGYTF.

CDR3 sequence: CASSPGHVLSYEQYF. The CDR3 DNA is TGTGCCAGCAGCCCAGGACACGTCTTATCCTACGAGCAGTACTTC. The gene calls are TRBV5-8 and TRBJ2-7; D perhaps matches TRBD1 (5 bases). V shed 4 bases and J shed 1 base, with 15 bases lying between them. The CDR3 extends over 15 amino acids. From germline, CDR1 is SGHTS and CDR2 YDEGEE.